The following is a T cell receptor (beta chain) sequence with its context. Its antigen is as yet unknown. Its ends do not fully match the called genes, so a read error is possible. These data originate in a study of blood T cells in healthy people across ages. Study at large: Template switching retrieved approximately one barcoded beta molecule for each two T cells. Findings of the study overall: In these data, TCR beta diversity tracked strongly with naive T cell percentage. Older individuals had lower TCR beta diversity per million T cells (the decline was roughly linear).

Looked up from germline, CDR1 is MDHEN and CDR2 is SYDVKM. The CDR3 has 14 residues. Primed by a sample-barcoded 5' primer and a J-beta primer mix, a second PCR proceeded for about 7 to 12 cycles. Every cDNA was tagged by a template-switch adaptor with 12 random nucleotides. TCRdb used MiXCR to reprocess the 5' RACE reads, holding one entry per CDR3 protein. The sample lists approximately 780,000 distinct CDR3 sequences, 20% to 30% occurring once. These same data were also listed under a study on T cells of mothers and their children.

V and J are TRBV28 and TRBJ2-5; 7 nucleotides agree with TRBD1. The DNA end lines up better with TRBJ2-1; the J call may be wrong. The clonotype comes from a boy younger than 18 in good health. Sequencing input: blood. For the CDR3, the DNA is TGTGCCAACAGTTCGTTGACAGGGCCCAATGAGCAGTTCTTC. Its translation: CANSSLTGPNEQFF.